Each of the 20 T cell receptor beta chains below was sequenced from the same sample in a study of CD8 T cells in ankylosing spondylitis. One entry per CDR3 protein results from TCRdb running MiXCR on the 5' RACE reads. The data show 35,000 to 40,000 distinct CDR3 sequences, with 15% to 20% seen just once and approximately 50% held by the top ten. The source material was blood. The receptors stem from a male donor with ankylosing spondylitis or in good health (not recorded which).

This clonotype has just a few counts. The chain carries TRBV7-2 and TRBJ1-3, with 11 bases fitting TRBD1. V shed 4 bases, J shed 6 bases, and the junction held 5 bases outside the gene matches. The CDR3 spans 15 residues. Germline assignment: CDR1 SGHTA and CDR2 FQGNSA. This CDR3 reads CASSSRTGGTNTIYF. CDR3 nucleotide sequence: TGTGCCAGCAGCTCACGGACAGGGGGCACAAACACCATATATTTT.

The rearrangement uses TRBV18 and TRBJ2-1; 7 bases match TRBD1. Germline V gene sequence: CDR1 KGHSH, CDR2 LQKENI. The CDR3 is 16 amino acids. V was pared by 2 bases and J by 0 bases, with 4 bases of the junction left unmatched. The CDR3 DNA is TGTGCCAGCTCACCAAGGACAGGCCGCTCCTACAATGAGCAGTTCTTC. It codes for CASSPRTGRSYNEQFF.

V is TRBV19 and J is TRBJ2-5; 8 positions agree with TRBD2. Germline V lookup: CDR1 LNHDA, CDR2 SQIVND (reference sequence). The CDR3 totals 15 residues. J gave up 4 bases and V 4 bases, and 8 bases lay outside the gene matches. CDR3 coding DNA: TGTGCCAGTAGTACCCCGGGACTAGAGGGAGAGACCCAGTACTTC. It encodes CASSTPGLEGETQYF.

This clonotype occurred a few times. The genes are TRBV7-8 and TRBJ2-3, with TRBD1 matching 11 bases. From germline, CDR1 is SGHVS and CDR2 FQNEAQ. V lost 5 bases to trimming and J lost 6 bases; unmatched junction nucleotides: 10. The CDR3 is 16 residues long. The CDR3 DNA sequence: TGTGCCAGCAGCACAGCCGGACAGGGGGCGATCGATACGCAGTATTTT. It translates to CASSTAGQGAIDTQYF. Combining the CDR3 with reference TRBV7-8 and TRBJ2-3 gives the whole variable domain GAGVSQSPRYKVAKRGQDVALRCDPISGHVSLFWYQQALGQGPEFLTYFQNEAQLDKSGLPSDRFFAERPEGSVSTLKIQRTQQEDSAVYLCASSTAGQGAIDTQYFGPGTRLTVL.

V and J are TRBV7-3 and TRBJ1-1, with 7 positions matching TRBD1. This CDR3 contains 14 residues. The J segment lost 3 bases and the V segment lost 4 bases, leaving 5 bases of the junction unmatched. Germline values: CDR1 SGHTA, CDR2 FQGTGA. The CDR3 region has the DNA TGTGCCAGCAGCTCGACAGGGATTGACACTGAAGCTTTCTTT. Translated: CASSSTGIDTEAFF.

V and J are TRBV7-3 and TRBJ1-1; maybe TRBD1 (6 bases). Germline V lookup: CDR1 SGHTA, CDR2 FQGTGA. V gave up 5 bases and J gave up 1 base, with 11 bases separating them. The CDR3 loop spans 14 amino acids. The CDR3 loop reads CASSPQGQNTEAFF. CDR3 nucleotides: TGTGCCAGCAGCCCACAGGGACAGAACACTGAAGCTTTCTTT.

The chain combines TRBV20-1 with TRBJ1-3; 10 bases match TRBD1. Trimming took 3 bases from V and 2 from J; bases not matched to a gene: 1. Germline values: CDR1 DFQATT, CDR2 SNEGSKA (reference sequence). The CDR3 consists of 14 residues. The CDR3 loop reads CSARTGGPGNTIYF. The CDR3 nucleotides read TGCAGTGCTAGGACAGGGGGCCCTGGAAACACCATATATTTT.

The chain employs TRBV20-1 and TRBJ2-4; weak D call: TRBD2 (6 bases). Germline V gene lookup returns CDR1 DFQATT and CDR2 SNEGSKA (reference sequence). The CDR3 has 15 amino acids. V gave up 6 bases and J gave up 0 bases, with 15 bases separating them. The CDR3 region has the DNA TGCAGTGCCAAGACTAGTTCGATAGCCAAAAACATTCAGTACTTC. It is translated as CSAKTSSIAKNIQYF.

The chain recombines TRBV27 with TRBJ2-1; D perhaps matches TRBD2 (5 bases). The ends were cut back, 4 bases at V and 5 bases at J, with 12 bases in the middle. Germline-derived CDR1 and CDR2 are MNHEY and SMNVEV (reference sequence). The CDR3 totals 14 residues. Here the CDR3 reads CASSSRPSHNEQFF. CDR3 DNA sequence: TGTGCCAGCAGTTCACGGCCTAGCCACAATGAGCAGTTCTTC.

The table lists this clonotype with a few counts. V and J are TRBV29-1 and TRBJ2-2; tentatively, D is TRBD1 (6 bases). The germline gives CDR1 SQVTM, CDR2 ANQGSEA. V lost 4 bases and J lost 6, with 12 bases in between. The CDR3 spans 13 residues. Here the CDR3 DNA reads TGCAGCGTTGTACAGGGTGGGGCCGGGGAGCTGTTTTTT. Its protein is CSVVQGGAGELFF.

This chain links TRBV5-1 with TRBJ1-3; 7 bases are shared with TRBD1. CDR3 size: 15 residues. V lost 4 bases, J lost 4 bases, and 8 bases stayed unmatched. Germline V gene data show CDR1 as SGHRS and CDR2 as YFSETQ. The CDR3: CASSREGARGNTIYF. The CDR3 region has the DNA TGCGCCAGCAGCCGGGAGGGGGCTCGGGGAAACACCATATATTTT.

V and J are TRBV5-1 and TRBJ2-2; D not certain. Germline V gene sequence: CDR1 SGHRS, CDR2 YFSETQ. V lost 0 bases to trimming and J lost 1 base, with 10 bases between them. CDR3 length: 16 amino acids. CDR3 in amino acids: CASSLAVGLNTGELFF. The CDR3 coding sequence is TGCGCCAGCAGCTTGGCCGTGGGATTGAACACCGGGGAGCTGTTTTTT.

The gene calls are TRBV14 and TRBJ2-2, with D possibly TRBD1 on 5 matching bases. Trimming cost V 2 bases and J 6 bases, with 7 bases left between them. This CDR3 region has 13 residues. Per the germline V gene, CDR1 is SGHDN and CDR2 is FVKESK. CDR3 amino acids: CASSQRQSGELFF. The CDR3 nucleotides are TGTGCCAGCAGCCAAAGACAGTCCGGGGAGCTGTTTTTT. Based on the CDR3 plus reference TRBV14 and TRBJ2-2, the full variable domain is EAGVTQFPSHSVIEKGQTVTLRCDPISGHDNLYWYRRVMGKEIKFLLHFVKESKQDESGMPNNRFLAERTGGTYSTLKVQPAELEDSGVYFCASSQRQSGELFFGEGSRLTVL.

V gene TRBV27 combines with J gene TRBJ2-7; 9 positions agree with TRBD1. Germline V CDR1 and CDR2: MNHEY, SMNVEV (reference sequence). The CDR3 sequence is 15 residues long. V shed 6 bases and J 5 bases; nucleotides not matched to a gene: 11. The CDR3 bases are TGTGCCAGCAGCACAGGGACAGGGAGTACTAACGAGCAGTACTTC. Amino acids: CASSTGTGSTNEQYF.

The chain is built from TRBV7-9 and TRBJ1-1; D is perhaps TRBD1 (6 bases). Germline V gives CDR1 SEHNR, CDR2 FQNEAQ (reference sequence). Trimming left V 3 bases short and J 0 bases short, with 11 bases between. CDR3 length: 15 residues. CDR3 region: CASSLRGDLNTEAFF. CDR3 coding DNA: TGTGCCAGCAGCTTGAGGGGGGACCTGAACACTGAAGCTTTCTTT.

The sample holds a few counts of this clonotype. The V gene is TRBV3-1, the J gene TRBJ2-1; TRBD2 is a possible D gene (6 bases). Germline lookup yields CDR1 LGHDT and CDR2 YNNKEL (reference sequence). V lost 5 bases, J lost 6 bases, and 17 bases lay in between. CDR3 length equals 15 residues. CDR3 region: CASSGFRDSGNEQFF. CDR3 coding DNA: TGTGCCAGCAGCGGCTTCAGGGACTCCGGCAATGAGCAGTTCTTC.

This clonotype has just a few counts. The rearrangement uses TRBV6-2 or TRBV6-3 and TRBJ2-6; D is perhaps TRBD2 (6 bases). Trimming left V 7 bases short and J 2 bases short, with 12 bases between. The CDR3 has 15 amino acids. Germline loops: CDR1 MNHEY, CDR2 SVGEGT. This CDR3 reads CASTWGVTGANVLTF. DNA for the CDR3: TGTGCCAGCACCTGGGGGGTTACTGGGGCCAACGTCCTGACTTTC.

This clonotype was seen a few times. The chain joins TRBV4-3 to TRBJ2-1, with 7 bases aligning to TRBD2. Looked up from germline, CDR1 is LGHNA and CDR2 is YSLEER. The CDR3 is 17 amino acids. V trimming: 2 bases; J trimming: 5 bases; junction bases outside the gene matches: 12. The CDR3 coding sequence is TGCGCCAGCAGCCAAAGGGCTAGCGGCCCAAAGAACAATGAGCAGTTCTTC. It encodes CASSQRASGPKNNEQFF.

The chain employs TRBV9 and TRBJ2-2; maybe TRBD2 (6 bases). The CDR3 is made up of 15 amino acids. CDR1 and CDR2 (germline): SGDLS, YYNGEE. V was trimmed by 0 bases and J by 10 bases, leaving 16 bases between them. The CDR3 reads CASSVAGVKGEELFF. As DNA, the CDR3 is TGTGCCAGCAGCGTAGCGGGGGTGAAAGGGGAGGAGCTGTTTTTT.

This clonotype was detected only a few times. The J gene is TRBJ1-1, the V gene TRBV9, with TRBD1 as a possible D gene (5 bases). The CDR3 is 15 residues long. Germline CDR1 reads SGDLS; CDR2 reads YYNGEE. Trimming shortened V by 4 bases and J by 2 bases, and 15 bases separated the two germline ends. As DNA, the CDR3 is TGTGCCAGCAGCCCAAGACGGGGGGAAAACACTGAAGCTTTCTTT. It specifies CASSPRRGENTEAFF.